These 11 T cell receptor beta chains originate from one sample sequenced in a study of T cell responses to AZD1222 COVID-19 vaccine. Method: immunoSEQ multiplex PCR; TCRdb's copy keeps in-frame clones and lacks some. This table holds about 120,000 clones, about 90% found once. The sequencing used peripheral blood, collected on day 0 of AZD1222 vaccination. The receptors here all came from an adult in good health.

V gene TRBV4-2 combines with J gene TRBJ2-7, with D perhaps TRBD2 (5 bases). Looked up from germline, CDR1 is LGHNA and CDR2 is YNFKEQ. The CDR3 runs 15 residues. The V end lost 0 bases, the J end lost 0 bases, and 9 bases lay between the germline ends. The CDR3 sequence: CASSQDRGASYEQYF. As DNA, the CDR3 is TGTGCCAGCAGCCAAGATCGGGGAGCCTCCTACGAGCAGTACTTC.

V gene TRBV28 combines with J gene TRBJ2-7, with D perhaps matching TRBD1 (5 bases). Germline V gives CDR1 MDHEN, CDR2 SYDVKM. V was clipped by 7 bases and J by 3 bases, with 10 bases between them. The CDR3 has 12 amino acids. The CDR3 region has the DNA TGTGCCAGCACCAAGGACATCTACGAGCAGTACTTC. Protein: CASTKDIYEQYF.

The chain carries TRBV5-1 and TRBJ2-7; D remains unclear. CDR3 length: 12 residues. Germline CDR1 and CDR2: SGHRS and YFSETQ. Between the trimmed V and J ends, which lost 4 bases and 7 bases, there was a span of 12 bases. As DNA, the CDR3 is TGCGCCAGCAGCGACCCCGGCGAGGAGCAGTACTTC. Translated: CASSDPGEEQYF.

This clone was observed a handful of times. This chain joins TRBV11-2 and TRBJ2-3, with 14 nucleotides matching TRBD2. The CDR3 runs 17 residues. With V trimmed by 4 bases and J by 2 bases, 5 bases remained unmatched. Germline V CDR1 and CDR2: SGHAT, FQNNGV. The CDR3 loop reads CASSSGLAGGFTDTQYF. The CDR3, as DNA: TGTGCCAGCAGCTCAGGACTAGCGGGAGGCTTCACAGATACGCAGTATTTT.

The J gene is TRBJ1-2, the V gene TRBV6-5; D may be TRBD1 (5 bases). V lost 7 bases, J lost 6 bases, and 12 bases lay in between. Germline-derived CDR1 and CDR2 are MNHEY and SVGAGI. This CDR3 is 12 amino acids long. This CDR3 is CASTDSLNGYTF. CDR3 bases: TGTGCCAGCACAGACAGCCTAAATGGCTACACCTTC.

The chain joins TRBV6-5 to TRBJ2-7, with 7 bases that match TRBD1. The V gene end was trimmed by 0 bases and the J gene end by 2 bases; junction bases not matched to a gene: 7. Per germline, CDR1 MNHEY and CDR2 SVGAGI. The CDR3 extends over 16 amino acids. CDR3 region: CASSYSSGQGAYEQYF. The CDR3 DNA is TGTGCCAGCAGTTACTCTTCCGGGCAGGGGGCCTACGAGCAGTACTTC.

The V call is TRBV6-2 or TRBV6-3, the J call TRBJ1-5; D is unresolved. This CDR3 region has 19 residues. Germline V lookup: CDR1 MNHEY, CDR2 SVGEGT. Between the trimmed V and J ends, which lost 1 base and 4 bases, there was a span of 23 bases. The CDR3 loop is CASSYFQLGEERINQPQHF. The CDR3 nucleotides are TGTGCCAGCAGTTACTTCCAGCTCGGGGAGGAGAGGATAAATCAGCCCCAGCATTTT.

The table lists this clone with a count of one. The genes are TRBV27 and TRBJ1-4, with D possibly matching TRBD1 (6 bases). The germline V gene encodes CDR1 MNHEY and CDR2 SMNVEV (reference sequence). V was trimmed by 6 bases and J by 3 bases, leaving 11 bases between them. The CDR3 runs to 14 residues. The CDR3 region has the DNA TGTGCCAGCAGGAGGACAGCGTCTAATGAAAAACTGTTTTTT. Amino acids: CASRRTASNEKLFF.

V and J are TRBV4-1 and TRBJ2-1, with D unclear. Deletions cut 3 bases from V and 11 bases from J, with 14 bases between. Germline CDR1 MGHRA, CDR2 YSYEKL. The CDR3 spans 13 residues. The CDR3 spells CASSQLGLGKQFF. The CDR3 DNA is TGCGCCAGCAGCCAGCTCGGCCTGGGCAAGCAGTTCTTC.

This chain joins TRBV30 and TRBJ1-4; D not resolved. V was cut by 5 bases and J by 2 bases, with 21 bases left in between. There are 17 residues in the CDR3. Looked up from germline, CDR1 is GTSNPN and CDR2 is SVGIG (reference sequence). In DNA form, the CDR3 reads TGTGCCTGGCCCCTCTTTTGGGGTGCTACCACTAATGAAAAACTGTTTTTT. Translated: CAWPLFWGATTNEKLFF.

The count of this clone is one. V is TRBV10-3 and J is TRBJ1-2; 10 nucleotides agree with TRBD1. V was clipped by 4 bases and J by 1 base; unmatched bases: 9. The CDR3 length is 17 residues. Germline V gene lookup returns CDR1 ENHRY and CDR2 SYGVKD. CDR3 DNA: TGTGCCATCAGTGTAAGGACAGGGGGGCAGGATAACTATGGCTACACCTTC. This codes for CAISVRTGGQDNYGYTF.